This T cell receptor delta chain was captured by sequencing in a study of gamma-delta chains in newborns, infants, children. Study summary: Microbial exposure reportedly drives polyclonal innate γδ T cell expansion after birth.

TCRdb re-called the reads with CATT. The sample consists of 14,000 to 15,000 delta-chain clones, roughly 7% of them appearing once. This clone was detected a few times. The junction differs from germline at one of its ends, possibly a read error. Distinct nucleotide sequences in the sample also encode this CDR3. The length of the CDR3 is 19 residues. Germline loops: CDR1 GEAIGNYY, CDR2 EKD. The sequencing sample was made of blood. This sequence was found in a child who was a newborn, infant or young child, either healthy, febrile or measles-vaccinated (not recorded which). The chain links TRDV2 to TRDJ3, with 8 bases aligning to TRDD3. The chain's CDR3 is CACDMMSGGYSWDTRQMFF. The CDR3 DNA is TGTGCCTGCGACATGATGTCGGGGGGATACTCCTGGGACACCCGACAGATGTTTTTC.